This T cell receptor beta chain originates from a study of T-cell memory formation after mild COVID-19. Study-wide context: TCR clusters were largely donor specific.

This clonotype was observed a handful of times. MiXCR, run by TCRdb on the 5' RACE reads, gives a single entry per CDR3 protein. The sample includes under 200,000 distinct CDR3 sequences, less than 40% of them seen just once. Germline CDR1 MNHEY, CDR2 SVGEGT. The junction had 5 bases not matched to a gene; V was cut back by 2 bases and J by 5 bases. The CDR3 covers 15 residues. What was sequenced was PBMCs or a T cell subset sorted from them (not recorded which). The sequence was obtained from an adult woman who had mild COVID-19 (a few samples of this study predate the infection). Cell type and time point are not known. This sequence joins TRBV6-2 or TRBV6-3 and TRBJ1-5; 8 bases map to TRBD1. The CDR3 spells CASSYGTGFDQPQHF. CDR3 sequence (DNA): TGTGCCAGCAGTTACGGGACAGGATTCGATCAGCCCCAGCATTTT.